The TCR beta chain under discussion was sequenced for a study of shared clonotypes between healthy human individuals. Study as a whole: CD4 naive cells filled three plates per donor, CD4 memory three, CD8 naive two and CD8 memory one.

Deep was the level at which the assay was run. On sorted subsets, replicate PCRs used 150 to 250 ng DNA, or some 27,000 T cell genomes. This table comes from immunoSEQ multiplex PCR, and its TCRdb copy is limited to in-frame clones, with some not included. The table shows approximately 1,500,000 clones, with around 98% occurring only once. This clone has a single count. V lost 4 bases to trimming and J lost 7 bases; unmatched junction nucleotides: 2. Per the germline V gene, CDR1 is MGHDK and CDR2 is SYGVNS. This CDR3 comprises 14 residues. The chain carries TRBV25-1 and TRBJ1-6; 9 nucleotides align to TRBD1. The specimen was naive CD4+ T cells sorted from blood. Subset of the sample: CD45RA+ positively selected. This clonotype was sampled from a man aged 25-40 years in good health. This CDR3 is CASSGTGENSPLHF. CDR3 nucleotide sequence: TGTGCCAGCAGTGGGACAGGGGAGAATTCACCCCTCCACTTT. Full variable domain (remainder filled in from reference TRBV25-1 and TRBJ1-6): EADIYQTPRYLVIGTGKKITLECSQTMGHDKMYWYQQDPGMELHLIHYSYGVNSTEKGDLSSESTVSRIRTEHFPLTLESARPSHTSQYLCASSGTGENSPLHFGNGTRLTVT.